Listed here are 7 T cell receptor beta chains from one sample, sequenced in a study of shared clonotypes between healthy human individuals. Libraries were prepared by immunoSEQ multiplex PCR; TCRdb keeps only in-frame clonotypes and omits some of them. The sample records approximately 980,000 clones, 76% being singletons. Specimen: memory CD4+ T cells sorted from blood. Documented subset: CD45RA-negative fraction. The source of these receptors is a man in his late teens or twenties in good health.

Concerning this clone itself: This specimen includes other DNA sequences encoding the same CDR3. The rearrangement joins TRBV6-5 to TRBJ2-1; D remains ambiguous. The CDR3 runs 11 residues. Germline lookup yields CDR1 MNHEY and CDR2 SVGAGI. The ends were cut back, 7 bases at V and 4 bases at J, with 5 bases in the middle. As DNA, the CDR3 is TGTGCCAGCACCGATTACAATGAGCAGTTCTTC. This sequence encodes CASTDYNEQFF.

This clone came up a few times. The rearrangement links TRBV15 to TRBJ1-6, with D possibly matching TRBD1 (5 bases). Germline V lookup: CDR1 LNHNV, CDR2 YYDKDF (reference sequence). This CDR3 spans 15 amino acids. The V end was cut by 0 bases, the J end by 7 bases, with 10 bases between. CDR3 residues: CATSRDPQGNSPLHF. DNA for the CDR3: TGTGCCACCAGCAGAGATCCCCAGGGAAATTCACCCCTCCACTTT.

The V and J genes are TRBV27 and TRBJ1-4; D not resolved. V lost 6 bases and J lost 4, with 12 bases in between. The CDR3 length is 14 residues. Germline V gives CDR1 MNHEY, CDR2 SMNVEV (reference sequence). The DNA for the CDR3 is TGTGCCAGCAGGTTGTTTGGAGATAATGAAAAACTGTTTTTT. This translates into CASRLFGDNEKLFF.

The chain uses TRBV5-5 and TRBJ2-3, with 10 bases fitting TRBD1. V lost 4 bases, J lost 5 bases, and 10 bases stayed unmatched. The CDR3 length is 16 residues. The germline V gene has CDR1 SGHKS and CDR2 YYEKEE (reference sequence). CDR3 region: CASSPVPGQGRDTQYF. The DNA of the CDR3 is TGTGCCAGCAGCCCCGTCCCGGGACAGGGGAGAGATACGCAGTATTTT.

The chain joins TRBV5-1 to TRBJ1-2, with TRBD1 as a possible D gene (5 bases). V shed 4 bases and J shed 4 bases, with 26 bases lying between them. Per germline, CDR1 SGHRS and CDR2 YFSETQ. CDR3 size: 18 residues. The CDR3 bases are TGCGCCAGCAGCCCGGGCTGGGGGGGAGTTGGAGCAAGCTATGGCTACACCTTC. Translating gives CASSPGWGGVGASYGYTF.

V and J are TRBV29-1 and TRBJ1-2; perhaps TRBD1 as D (5 bases). This CDR3 has 11 amino acids. V was trimmed by 7 bases and J by 4 bases, leaving 10 bases between them. Germline lookup yields CDR1 SQVTM and CDR2 ANQGSEA. CDR3 in amino acids: CSAGGVYGYTF. CDR3 nucleotide sequence: TGCAGCGCCGGGGGTGTCTATGGCTACACCTTC.

This clone was recorded a few times. The V gene is TRBV6-1, the J gene TRBJ2-7, with TRBD1 identical over 9 bases. V shed 2 bases, J shed 4 bases, and the junction held 3 bases outside the gene matches. The CDR3 runs to 14 residues. Looked up from germline, CDR1 is MNHNS and CDR2 is SASEGT. CDR3 in amino acids: CASSERGQGYEQYF. The DNA for the CDR3 is TGTGCCAGCAGTGAACGGGGACAGGGATACGAGCAGTACTTC.